This T cell receptor beta chain stems from a study of blood T cell repertoires in COVID-19. At the level of the study: There were acute and convalescent COVID-19 samples, and they came from the United States, Italy and Spain.

The cohort comprised adults aged roughly 18 to 100 years residing in approximately 25 US areas. Each participant's cohort was designated according to participant-reported clinical history. Per the study methods: Reference gene primer amplification gave nucleated cell count estimates. Method: immunoSEQ multiplex PCR; TCRdb's copy keeps in-frame clones and lacks some. V, J and clone size derive from that table, while D and trimming were established from the DNA sequence. The sample lists hundreds of thousands of clones, roughly 90% occurring once. CDR1 and CDR2 from the germline V gene are SNHLY and FYNNEI. CDR3 length equals 14 residues. The V gene end was trimmed by 6 bases and the J gene end by 2 bases; junction bases not matched to a gene: 6.

This chain connects TRBV2 to TRBJ2-7, with 8 positions matching TRBD1. Material for sequencing was PBMCs or T cells enriched from blood (not recorded which). The clonotype was recovered from a woman between 50 and 59 years old who had been exposed to COVID-19. The CDR3 DNA follows: TGTGCCAGCAGAGAGAGGACAGGGCCCTACGAGCAGTACTTC. Encoded protein: CASRERTGPYEQYF. Complete variable domain (other parts from reference TRBV2 and TRBJ2-7): EPEVTQTPSHQVTQMGQEVILRCVPISNHLYFYWYRQILGQKVEFLVSFYNNEISEKSEIFDDQFSVERPDGSNFTLKIRSTKLEDSAMYFCASRERTGPYEQYFGPGTRLTVT.